These T cell receptor beta chains were read from a single sample in a study of blood T cells in healthy people across ages. TCRdb fed the 5' RACE reads into MiXCR, producing one record per CDR3 protein. The table has fewer than 650,000 distinct CDR3 sequences, 27% seen once; the top ten hold over 3.5%. The data were also submitted as part of a second study, on T cells of mothers and their children.

Sequencing was performed on blood. The receptor set was obtained from a boy aged 2 to 10 in good health. Both conserved end residues are part of each CDR3. Each record gives: clone size, J gene, V gene, D gene, CDR3 protein, CDR3 DNA. The D gene is left open where the match is weak. Only some rows state a clone size, as once, few, many or a class for expanded clones.

>.|TRBJ1-1|TRBV27|.
CASSLRGGSMNTEAFF
TGTGCCAGCAGTTTAAGGGGAGGATCTATGAACACTGAAGCTTTCTTT
>few|TRBJ2-3|TRBV29-1|.
CSVEKAGKGATQYF
TGCAGCGTTGAGAAGGCAGGGAAGGGCGCTACGCAGTATTTT
>.|TRBJ2-7|TRBV11-2|TRBD2
CASSRIAGGREQYF
TGTGCCAGCAGTCGTATAGCGGGAGGGCGCGAGCAGTACTTC
>.|TRBJ1-1|TRBV6-2/TRBV6-3|.
CASSKGRAGSTEAFF
TGTGCCAGCTCAAAAGGAAGGGCGGGAAGCACTGAAGCTTTCTTT
>few|TRBJ2-1|TRBV7-2|.
CASSETGYNEQFF
TGTGCCAGCAGCGAAACAGGCTACAATGAGCAGTTCTTC
>few|TRBJ2-2|TRBV3-1|.
CASRPFTGELFF
TGTGCCAGCAGACCTTTCACCGGGGAGCTGTTTTTT
>.|TRBJ2-3|TRBV5-1|.
CASSLGDLTDTQYF
TGCGCCAGCAGCTTGGGGGATTTGACAGATACGCAGTATTTT
>.|TRBJ1-2|TRBV20-1|.
CSARDTGPLYGYTF
TGCAGTGCTAGAGATACGGGACCTCTCTATGGCTACACCTTC
>few|TRBJ1-5|TRBV6-2/TRBV6-3|TRBD1
CASSYSTGGYQHF
TGTGCCAGCAGTTACTCGACAGGGGGCTACCAGCATTTT
>.|TRBJ1-4|TRBV7-2|.
CASSLRGPSGEKLFF
TGTGCCAGCAGCTTACGGGGGCCCTCGGGTGAAAAACTGTTTTTT
>.|TRBJ2-3|TRBV29-1|.
CSVDLAGTDTQYF
TGCAGCGTTGATCTAGCAGGCACAGATACGCAGTATTTT
>few|TRBJ2-2|TRBV4-3|TRBD1
CASSPRQGNTGELFF
TGCGCCAGCAGCCCGCGACAGGGGAACACCGGGGAGCTGTTTTTT
>.|TRBJ1-1|TRBV30|.
CAWMGEVLNTEAFF
TGTGCCTGGATGGGGGAGGTCCTGAACACTGAAGCTTTCTTT
>.|TRBJ2-5|TRBV6-5|.
CAVMFQETQYF
TGTGCCGTCATGTTCCAAGAGACCCAGTACTTC
>.|TRBJ2-2|TRBV20-1|TRBD1
CSARATGGAGELFF
TGCAGTGCTAGAGCCACAGGGGGAGCCGGGGAGCTGTTTTTT
>few|TRBJ2-5|TRBV12-3/TRBV12-4|.
CASSMADQKETQYF
TGTGCCAGCAGTATGGCGGATCAAAAAGAGACCCAGTACTTC
>few|TRBJ1-1|TRBV10-3|.
CAISAGQFGTFF
TGTGCCATCAGTGCCGGGCAGTTCGGAACTTTCTTT
>.|TRBJ2-5|TRBV11-2|TRBD2
CASSIAGTSGETQYF
TGTGCCAGCAGCATTGCCGGGACTAGCGGGGAGACCCAGTACTTC
>few|TRBJ2-7|TRBV20-1|.
CSASLADPYEQYF
TGCAGTGCTAGTTTAGCGGACCCCTACGAGCAGTACTTC
>.|TRBJ2-2|TRBV4-3|TRBD2
CASSQDKLAGMGTGELFF
TGCGCCAGCAGCCAAGATAAACTAGCGGGAATGGGGACCGGGGAGCTGTTTTTT
>.|TRBJ1-1|TRBV6-6|TRBD1
CASMTGQGITEAFF
TGTGCCAGCATGACGGGACAGGGGATCACTGAAGCTTTCTTT
>.|TRBJ2-1|TRBV6-1|TRBD1
CASSEEGGIITYNEQFF
TGTGCCAGCAGTGAAGAAGGGGGCATTATCACCTACAATGAGCAGTTCTTC
>.|TRBJ1-2|TRBV14|TRBD1
CASSRGQAYSNYGYTF
TGTGCCAGCAGCCGGGGACAGGCGTACTCTAACTATGGCTACACCTTC
>few|TRBJ2-1|TRBV20-1|.
CSASFGTDYNEQFF
TGCAGTGCTAGCTTCGGGACGGACTACAATGAGCAGTTCTTC
>.|TRBJ1-1|TRBV29-1|.
CSVQGLRRNTEAFF
TGCAGCGTTCAAGGATTACGAAGGAACACTGAAGCTTTCTTT
>few|TRBJ2-3|TRBV12-3/TRBV12-4|TRBD2
CASSQTSATQYF
TGTGCCAGCAGCCAGACTAGCGCTACGCAGTATTTT
>few|TRBJ2-7|TRBV7-2|TRBD2
CASSLDSPGLAGLPEQYF
TGTGCCAGCAGCTTAGACTCTCCGGGACTAGCGGGACTTCCCGAGCAGTACTTC
>.|TRBJ2-5|TRBV10-3|TRBD2
CAIGEGLAEETQYF
TGTGCCATCGGTGAGGGACTAGCGGAAGAGACCCAGTACTTC
>few|TRBJ1-2|TRBV27|TRBD1
CASSMGTGGPPSNYGYTF
TGTGCCAGCAGTATGGGGACAGGGGGCCCTCCCTCTAACTATGGCTACACCTTC
>few|TRBJ1-2|TRBV7-8|.
CASSLGKGLYGYTF
TGTGCCAGCAGCTTAGGGAAGGGTCTCTATGGCTACACCTTC
>.|TRBJ2-4|TRBV27|.
CASSNRVGKNIQYF
TGTGCCAGCAGTAACAGGGTCGGCAAAAACATTCAGTACTTC
>.|TRBJ2-7|TRBV7-8|.
CASSLVQPVPPNGQYF
TGTGCCAGCAGCTTAGTCCAGCCTGTCCCCCCCAACGGGCAGTACTTC
>few|TRBJ2-3|TRBV29-1|TRBD2
CSVSGPAGVGTDTQYF
TGCAGCGTTTCTGGCCCAGCGGGAGTCGGGACAGATACGCAGTATTTT
>once|TRBJ2-6|TRBV29-1|.
CSVEDSISSGANVLTF
TGCAGCGTTGAAGATTCTATCAGCTCTGGGGCCAACGTCCTGACTTTC
>few|TRBJ2-7|TRBV7-2|TRBD1
CASSQFRTGYKSYEQYF
TGTGCCAGCAGCCAATTCCGGACAGGGTATAAATCCTACGAGCAGTACTTC
>.|TRBJ1-1|TRBV6-5|.
CASEGEKSEAFF
TGTGCCAGCGAGGGCGAGAAATCTGAAGCTTTCTTT
>.|TRBJ2-1|TRBV5-1|TRBD1
CASRFGGQGAYNEQFF
TGCGCCAGCAGATTTGGTGGACAGGGGGCCTACAATGAGCAGTTCTTC
>.|TRBJ2-7|TRBV12-5|.
CASGLGTSYEQYF
TGTGCTAGTGGTTTGGGGACCTCCTACGAGCAGTACTTC
>few|TRBJ2-5|TRBV5-1|TRBD2
CASSFRTSGQETQYF
TGCGCCAGCAGCTTCCGGACTAGCGGTCAAGAGACCCAGTACTTC
>.|TRBJ2-2|TRBV15|.
CATSRNMGFDGELFF
TGTGCCACCAGCAGGAACATGGGGTTTGACGGGGAGCTGTTTTTT
>few|TRBJ2-7|TRBV4-3|TRBD1
CASSQGTGSTYEQYF
TGCGCCAGCAGCCAAGGGACAGGGTCTACCTACGAGCAGTACTTC
>.|TRBJ2-5|TRBV12-3/TRBV12-4|TRBD2
CASTLSSGRKTQYF
TGTGCCAGCACCCTATCTAGCGGGAGAAAGACCCAGTACTTC
>.|TRBJ2-7|TRBV28|.
CASSSTPDGRGEQYF
TGTGCCAGCAGTTCCACGCCGGACGGCCGTGGGGAGCAGTACTTC
>few|TRBJ2-3|TRBV5-1|.
CASSLAPGISTDTQYF
TGCGCCAGCAGCTTGGCCCCGGGGATTAGCACAGATACGCAGTATTTT
>few|TRBJ2-2|TRBV7-9|.
CASSLTVAMGELFF
TGTGCCAGCAGCTTGACCGTAGCCATGGGGGAGCTGTTTTTT
>.|TRBJ2-1|TRBV7-2|TRBD2
CASSLGLAGGTEQFF
TGTGCCAGCAGCTTAGGACTAGCGGGAGGGACTGAGCAGTTCTTC
>.|TRBJ1-1|TRBV29-1|TRBD1
CSVDRGLNTEAFF
TGCAGCGTAGACAGGGGGCTGAACACTGAAGCTTTCTTT
>.|TRBJ1-4|TRBV12-3/TRBV12-4|.
CASSLEGQLNEKLFF
TGTGCCAGCAGTTTGGAGGGGCAGCTTAATGAAAAACTGTTTTTT
>.|TRBJ2-1|TRBV5-1|TRBD1
CASSLATGQGGWNEQFF
TGCGCCAGCAGCTTGGCCACCGGACAGGGGGGATGGAATGAGCAGTTCTTC
>few|TRBJ1-2|TRBV6-5|TRBD1
CASREQGAGNYGYTF
TGTGCCAGCAGGGAACAGGGGGCAGGGAACTATGGCTACACCTTC
>few|TRBJ2-5|TRBV25-1|TRBD1
CASSEYDRARETQYF
TGTGCCAGCAGTGAATATGACAGGGCCCGGGAGACCCAGTACTTC
>.|TRBJ1-4|TRBV7-8|.
CASSLGAGSNEKLFF
TGTGCCAGCAGCTTAGGGGCGGGGAGTAATGAAAAACTGTTTTTT
>few|TRBJ1-6|TRBV6-1|TRBD1
CASTERGTGDSPLHF
TGTGCCAGCACCGAAAGGGGGACAGGGGATTCACCCCTCCACTTT
>few|TRBJ2-7|TRBV7-2|.
CASSLKPGYEQYF
TGTGCCAGCAGCTTAAAACCTGGCTACGAGCAGTACTTC
>.|TRBJ1-2|TRBV14|TRBD1
CASSQNRGDWGYTF
TGTGCCAGCAGCCAAAACAGGGGCGATTGGGGCTACACCTTC
>.|TRBJ2-5|TRBV6-6|TRBD2
CASSYTRGGGETQYF
TGTGCCAGCAGTTACACGCGGGGGGGCGGTGAGACCCAGTACTTC
>few|TRBJ1-1|TRBV7-9|.
CASSSRIGPEAFF
TGTGCCAGCAGCTCCCGGATTGGTCCTGAAGCTTTCTTT
>few|TRBJ2-1|TRBV4-3|TRBD2
CASSRTSAQDEQFF
TGCGCCAGCAGCCGCACTAGCGCCCAGGATGAGCAGTTCTTC
>few|TRBJ2-1|TRBV9|TRBD2
CASSVESGGALEQFF
TGTGCCAGCAGCGTAGAGAGCGGGGGGGCATTGGAGCAGTTCTTC